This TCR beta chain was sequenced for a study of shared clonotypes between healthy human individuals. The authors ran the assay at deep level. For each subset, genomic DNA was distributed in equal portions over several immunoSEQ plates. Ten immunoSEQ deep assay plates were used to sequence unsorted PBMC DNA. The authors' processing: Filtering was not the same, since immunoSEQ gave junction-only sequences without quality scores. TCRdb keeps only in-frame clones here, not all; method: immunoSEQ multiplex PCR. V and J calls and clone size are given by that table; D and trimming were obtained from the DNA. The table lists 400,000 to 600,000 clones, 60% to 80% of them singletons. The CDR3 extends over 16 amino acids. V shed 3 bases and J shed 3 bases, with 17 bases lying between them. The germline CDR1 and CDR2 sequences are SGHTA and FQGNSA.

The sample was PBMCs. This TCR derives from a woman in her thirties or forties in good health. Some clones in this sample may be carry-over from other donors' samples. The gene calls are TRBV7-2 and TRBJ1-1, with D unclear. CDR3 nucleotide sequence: TGTGCCAGCAGCTTCCCCGAAAGGCCTGGGGACACTGAAGCTTTCTTT. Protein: CASSFPERPGDTEAFF.